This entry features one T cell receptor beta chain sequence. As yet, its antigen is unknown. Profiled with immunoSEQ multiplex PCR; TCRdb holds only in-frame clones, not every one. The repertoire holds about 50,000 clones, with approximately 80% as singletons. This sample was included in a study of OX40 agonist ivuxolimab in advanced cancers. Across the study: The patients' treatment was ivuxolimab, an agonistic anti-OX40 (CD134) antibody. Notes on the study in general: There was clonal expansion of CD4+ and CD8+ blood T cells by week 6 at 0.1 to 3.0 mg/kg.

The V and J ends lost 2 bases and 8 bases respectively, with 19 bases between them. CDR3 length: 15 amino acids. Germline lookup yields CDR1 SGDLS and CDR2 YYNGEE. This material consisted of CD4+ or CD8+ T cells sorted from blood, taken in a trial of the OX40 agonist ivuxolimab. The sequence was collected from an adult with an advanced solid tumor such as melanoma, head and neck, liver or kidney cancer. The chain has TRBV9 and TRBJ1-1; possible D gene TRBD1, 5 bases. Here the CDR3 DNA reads TGTGCCAGCAGCGTTTCCCCCCTCGACAGCTACGAAGCTTTCTTT. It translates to CASSVSPLDSYEAFF.